This T cell receptor beta chain derives from a study of blood T cell repertoires in COVID-19. In this sample, this clone turned up a few times. Clones were sequenced by immunoSEQ multiplex PCR, and TCRdb holds only the in-frame ones, with some missing. This table has 81,000 or so clones, approximately 91% appearing once. CDR1 is MNHEY and CDR2 is SVGEGT in the germline V gene. Trimming cost V 5 bases and J 5 bases, with 9 bases left between them. This CDR3 is built from 12 residues. The receptor was isolated from a man between 65 and 79 years old with active or convalescent COVID-19. Material: peripheral blood. This chain links TRBV6-2 or TRBV6-3 with TRBJ1-2; D gene uncertain. CDR3: CASSTAGYGYTF. The DNA of the CDR3 is TGTGCCAGCAGTACTGCGGGTTATGGCTACACCTTC.